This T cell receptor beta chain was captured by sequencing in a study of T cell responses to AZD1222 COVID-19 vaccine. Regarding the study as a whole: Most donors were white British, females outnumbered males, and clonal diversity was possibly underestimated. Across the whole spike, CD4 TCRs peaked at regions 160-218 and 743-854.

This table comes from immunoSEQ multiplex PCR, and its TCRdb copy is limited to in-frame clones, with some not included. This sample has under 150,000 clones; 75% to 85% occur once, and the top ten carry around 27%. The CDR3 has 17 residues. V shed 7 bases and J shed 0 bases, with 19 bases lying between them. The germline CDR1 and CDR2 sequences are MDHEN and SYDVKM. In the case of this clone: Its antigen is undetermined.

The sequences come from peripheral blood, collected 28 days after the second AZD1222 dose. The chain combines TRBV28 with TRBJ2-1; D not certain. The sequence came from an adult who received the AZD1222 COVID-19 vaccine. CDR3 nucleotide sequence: TGTGCCAGCAAATCCGTTGTTGGGCTAAGCTCCTACAATGAGCAGTTCTTC. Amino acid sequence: CASKSVVGLSSYNEQFF.